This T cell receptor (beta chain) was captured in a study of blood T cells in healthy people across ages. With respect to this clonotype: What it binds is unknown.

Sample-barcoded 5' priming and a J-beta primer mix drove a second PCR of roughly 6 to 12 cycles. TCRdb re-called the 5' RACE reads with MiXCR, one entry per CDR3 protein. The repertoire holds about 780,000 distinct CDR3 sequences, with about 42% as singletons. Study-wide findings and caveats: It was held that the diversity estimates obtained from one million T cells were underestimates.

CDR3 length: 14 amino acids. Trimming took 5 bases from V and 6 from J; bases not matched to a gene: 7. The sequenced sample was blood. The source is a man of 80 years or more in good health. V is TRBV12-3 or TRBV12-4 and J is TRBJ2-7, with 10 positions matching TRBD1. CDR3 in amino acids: CASSRQGASREQYF. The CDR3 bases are TGTGCCAGCAGTCGACAGGGGGCAAGTCGCGAGCAGTACTTC.